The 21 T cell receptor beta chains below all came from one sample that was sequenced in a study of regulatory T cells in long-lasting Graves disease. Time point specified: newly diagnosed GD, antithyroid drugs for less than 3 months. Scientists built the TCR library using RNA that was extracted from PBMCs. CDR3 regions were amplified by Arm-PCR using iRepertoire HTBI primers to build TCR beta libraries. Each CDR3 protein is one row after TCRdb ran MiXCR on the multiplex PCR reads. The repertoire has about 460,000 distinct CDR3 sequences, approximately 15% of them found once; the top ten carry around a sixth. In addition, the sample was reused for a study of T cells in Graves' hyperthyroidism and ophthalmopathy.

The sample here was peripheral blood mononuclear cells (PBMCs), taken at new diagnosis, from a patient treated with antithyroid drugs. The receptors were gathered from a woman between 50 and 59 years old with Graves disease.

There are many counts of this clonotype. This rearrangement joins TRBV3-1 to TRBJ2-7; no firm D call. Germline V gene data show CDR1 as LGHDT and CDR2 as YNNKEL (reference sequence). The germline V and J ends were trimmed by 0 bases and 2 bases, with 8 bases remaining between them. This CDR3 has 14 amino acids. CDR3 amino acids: CASSQDPSAYEQYF. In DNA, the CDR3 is TGTGCCAGCAGCCAAGATCCCTCAGCCTACGAGCAGTACTTC.

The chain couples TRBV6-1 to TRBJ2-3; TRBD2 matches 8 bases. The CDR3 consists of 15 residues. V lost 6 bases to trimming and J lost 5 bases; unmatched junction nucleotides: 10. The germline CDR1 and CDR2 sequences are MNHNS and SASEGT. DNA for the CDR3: TGTGCCAGCAGATCAGAGCGGGAGTCTAAAGATACGCAGTATTTT. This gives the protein CASRSERESKDTQYF.

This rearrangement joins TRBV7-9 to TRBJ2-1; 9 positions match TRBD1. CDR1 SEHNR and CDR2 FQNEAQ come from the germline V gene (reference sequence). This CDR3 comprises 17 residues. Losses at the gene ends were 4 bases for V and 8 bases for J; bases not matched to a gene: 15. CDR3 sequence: CASSSRGGQGETYEQFF. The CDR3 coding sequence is TGTGCCAGCAGCTCACGTGGGGGACAGGGTGAAACCTATGAGCAGTTCTTC.

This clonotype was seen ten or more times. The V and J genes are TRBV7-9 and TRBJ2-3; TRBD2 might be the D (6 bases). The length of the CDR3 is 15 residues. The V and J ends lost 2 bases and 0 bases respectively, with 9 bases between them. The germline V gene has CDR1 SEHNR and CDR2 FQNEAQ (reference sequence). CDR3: CASSLSLASTDTQYF. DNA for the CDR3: TGTGCCAGCAGCTTATCACTAGCCAGCACAGATACGCAGTATTTT.

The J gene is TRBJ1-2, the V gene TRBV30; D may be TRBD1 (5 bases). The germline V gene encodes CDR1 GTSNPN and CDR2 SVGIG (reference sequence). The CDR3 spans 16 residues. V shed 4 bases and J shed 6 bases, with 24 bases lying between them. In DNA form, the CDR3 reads TGTGCCTGGACCCGGGGGGAGGGAGGAGAGGATGATGGCTACACCTTC. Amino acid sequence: CAWTRGEGGEDDGYTF. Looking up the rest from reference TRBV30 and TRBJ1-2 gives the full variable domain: SQTIHQWPATLVQPVGSPLSLECTVEGTSNPNLYWYRQAAGRGLQLLFYSVGIGQISSEVPQNLSASRPQDRQFILSSKKLLLSDSGFYLCAWTRGEGGEDDGYTFGSGTRLTVV.

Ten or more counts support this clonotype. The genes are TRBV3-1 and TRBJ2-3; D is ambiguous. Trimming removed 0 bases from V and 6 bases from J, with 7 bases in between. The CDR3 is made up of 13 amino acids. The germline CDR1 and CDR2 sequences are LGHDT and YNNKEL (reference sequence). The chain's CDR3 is CASSQEAADTQYF. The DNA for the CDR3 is TGTGCCAGCAGCCAAGAGGCGGCGGATACGCAGTATTTT.

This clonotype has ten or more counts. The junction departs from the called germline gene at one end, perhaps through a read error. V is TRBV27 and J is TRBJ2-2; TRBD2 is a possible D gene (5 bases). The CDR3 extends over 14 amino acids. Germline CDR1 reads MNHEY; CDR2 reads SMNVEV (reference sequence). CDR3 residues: CASRHRGNSGELFF. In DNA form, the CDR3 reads TGTGCCAGCAGACACCGAGGGAACTCCGGGGAGCTGTTTTTT.

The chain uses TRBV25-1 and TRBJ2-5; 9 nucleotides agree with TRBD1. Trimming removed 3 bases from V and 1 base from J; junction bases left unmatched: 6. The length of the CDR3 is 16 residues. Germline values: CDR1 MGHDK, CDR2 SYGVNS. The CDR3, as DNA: TGTGCCAGCAGTGACTCTGACAGGGGGATCCAAGAGACCCAGTACTTC. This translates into CASSDSDRGIQETQYF.

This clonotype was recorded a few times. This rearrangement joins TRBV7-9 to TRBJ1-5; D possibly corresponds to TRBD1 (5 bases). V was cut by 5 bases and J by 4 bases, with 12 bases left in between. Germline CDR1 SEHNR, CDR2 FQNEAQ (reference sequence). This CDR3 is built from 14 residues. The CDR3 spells CASSQEGINQPQHF. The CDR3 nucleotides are TGTGCCAGCAGCCAGGAGGGGATAAATCAGCCCCAGCATTTT.

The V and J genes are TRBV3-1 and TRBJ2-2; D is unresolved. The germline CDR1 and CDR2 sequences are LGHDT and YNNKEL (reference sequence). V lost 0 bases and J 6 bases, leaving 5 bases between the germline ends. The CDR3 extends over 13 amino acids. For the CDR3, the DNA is TGTGCCAGCAGCCAAGAGCTAGCCGGGGAGCTGTTTTTT. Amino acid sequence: CASSQELAGELFF.

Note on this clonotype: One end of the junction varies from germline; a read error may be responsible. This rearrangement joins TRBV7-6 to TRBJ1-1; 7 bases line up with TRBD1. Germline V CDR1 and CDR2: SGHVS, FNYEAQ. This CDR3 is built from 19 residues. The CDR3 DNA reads TGTGCCAGCAGCTTATACCATTCGACAGGGATGGTGGCGAACACTGAATCTTTCTTT. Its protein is CASSLYHSTGMVANTESFF.

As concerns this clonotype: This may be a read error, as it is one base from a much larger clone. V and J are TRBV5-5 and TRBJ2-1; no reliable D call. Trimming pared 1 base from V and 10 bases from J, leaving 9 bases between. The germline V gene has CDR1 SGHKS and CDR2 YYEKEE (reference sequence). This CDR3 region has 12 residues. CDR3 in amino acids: CASSLLVYEQFF. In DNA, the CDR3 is TGTGCCAGCAGCTTGTTAGTCTACGAGCAGTTCTTC.

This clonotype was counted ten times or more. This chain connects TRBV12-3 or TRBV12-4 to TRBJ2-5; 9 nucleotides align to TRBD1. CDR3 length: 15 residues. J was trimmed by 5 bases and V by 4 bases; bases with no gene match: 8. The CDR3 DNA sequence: TGTGCCAGCAGTTCCTTCGGGACAGGGATGGAGACCCAGTACTTC. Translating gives CASSSFGTGMETQYF.

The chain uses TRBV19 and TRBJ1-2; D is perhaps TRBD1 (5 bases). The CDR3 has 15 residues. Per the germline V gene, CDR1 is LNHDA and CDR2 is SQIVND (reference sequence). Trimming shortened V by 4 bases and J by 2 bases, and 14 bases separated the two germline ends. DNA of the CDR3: TGTGCCAGTAGTACCACCCGGGACGGGAACTATGGCTACACCTTC. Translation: CASSTTRDGNYGYTF.

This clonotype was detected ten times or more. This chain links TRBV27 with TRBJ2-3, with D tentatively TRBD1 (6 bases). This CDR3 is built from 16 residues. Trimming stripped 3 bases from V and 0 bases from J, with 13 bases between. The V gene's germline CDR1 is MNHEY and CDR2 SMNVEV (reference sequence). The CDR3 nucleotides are TGTGCCAGCAGTTTTCAGGGGTGGGAGAGCACAGATACGCAGTATTTT. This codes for CASSFQGWESTDTQYF.

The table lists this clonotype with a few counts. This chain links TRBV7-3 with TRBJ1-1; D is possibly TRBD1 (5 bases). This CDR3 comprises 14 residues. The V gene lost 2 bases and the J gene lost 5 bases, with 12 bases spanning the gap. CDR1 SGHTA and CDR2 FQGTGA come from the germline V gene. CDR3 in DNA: TGTGCCAGCAGCTTATCAGGGCGGAGTACTGAAGCTTTCTTT. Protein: CASSLSGRSTEAFF.

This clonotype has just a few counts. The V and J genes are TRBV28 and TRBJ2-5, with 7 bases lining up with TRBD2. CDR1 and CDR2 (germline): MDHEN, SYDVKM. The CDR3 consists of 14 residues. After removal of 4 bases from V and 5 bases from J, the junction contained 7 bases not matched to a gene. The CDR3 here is CASSSPTSLETQYF. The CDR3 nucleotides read TGTGCCAGCAGTTCCCCGACTAGCTTGGAGACCCAGTACTTC.

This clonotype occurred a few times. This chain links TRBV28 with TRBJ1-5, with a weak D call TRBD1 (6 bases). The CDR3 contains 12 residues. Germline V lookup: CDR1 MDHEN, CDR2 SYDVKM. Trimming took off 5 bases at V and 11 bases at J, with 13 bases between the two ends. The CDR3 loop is CASSKGESAQHF. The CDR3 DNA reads TGTGCCAGCAGTAAGGGGGAATCAGCCCAGCATTTT.

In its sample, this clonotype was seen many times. The CDR3 is CASSSGLGEKLFF. The CDR3 DNA reads TGTGCCTCATCCTCGGGGTTGGGTGAAAAACTGTTTTTT. This chain joins TRBV6-1 and TRBJ1-4, with D uncertain. This CDR3 is built from 13 residues. The V end was cut by 11 bases, the J end by 7 bases, with 17 bases between. Germline CDR1 reads MNHNS; CDR2 reads SASEGT.

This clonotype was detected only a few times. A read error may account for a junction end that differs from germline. The CDR3 spells CASSQGLPGTNTQYF. The CDR3 DNA reads TGTGCCAGCTCACAGGGACTACCAGGCACAAATACGCAGTATTTT. The chain is built from TRBV18 and TRBJ2-3, with TRBD2 matching over 7 bases. The germline V gene encodes CDR1 KGHSH and CDR2 LQKENI. This CDR3 has 15 amino acids.

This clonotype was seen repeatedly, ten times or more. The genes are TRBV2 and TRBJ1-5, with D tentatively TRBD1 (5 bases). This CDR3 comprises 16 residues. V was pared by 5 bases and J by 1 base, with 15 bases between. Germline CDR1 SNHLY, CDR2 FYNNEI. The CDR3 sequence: CASSLPSGPSNQPQHF. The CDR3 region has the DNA TGTGCCAGCAGTCTCCCATCAGGGCCCAGCAATCAGCCCCAGCATTTT.